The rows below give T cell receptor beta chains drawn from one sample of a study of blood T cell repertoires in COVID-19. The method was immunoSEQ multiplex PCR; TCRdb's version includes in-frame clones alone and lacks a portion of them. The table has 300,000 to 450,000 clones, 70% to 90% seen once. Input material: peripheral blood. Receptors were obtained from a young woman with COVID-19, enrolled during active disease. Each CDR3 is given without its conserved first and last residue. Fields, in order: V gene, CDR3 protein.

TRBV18 ASSPLETSGGGEQF
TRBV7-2 ASSPRDRGGTIY
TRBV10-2 ASSPFLNSEAF
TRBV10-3 AISESEGGLH
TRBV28 ASSPETGYGYT
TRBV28 ASSRGQENQPQH
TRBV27 ASSLVGRGFGTQY
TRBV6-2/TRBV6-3 ASSLGLAGFRTDTQY
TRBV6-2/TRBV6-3 ASSYSGLAGYNEQF
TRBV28 ASSQSRDRGRGEKLF
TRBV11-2 ASSLTGGFTGELF
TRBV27 ASSLLRDGELF
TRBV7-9 ASSSPRFNRDGTEAF
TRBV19 ASSINQGPIGYT
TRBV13 ASSLRRLGVGGYYGYT
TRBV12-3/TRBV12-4 ASSSRVSPLH
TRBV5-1 ASSPRGISTDTQY
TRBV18 ASSPSGEYNEQF
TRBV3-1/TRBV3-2 ASSQGAGDGWSEQY
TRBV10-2 ASWTDLGGYT
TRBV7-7 ASSETVNTEAF
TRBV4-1 ASSRGVLETQY
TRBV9 ASSAKLGSTDTQY
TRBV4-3 ASSRNRGQNNEQF
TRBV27 ASSPRGSEAF
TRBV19 AAGTGELF
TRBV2 ASTAGTGEYGYT
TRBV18 ASSPKAGTGELF
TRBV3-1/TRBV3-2 ASSQEGGAEKLF
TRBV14 ASSLDINTGELF
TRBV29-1 SSRDRGTDTQY
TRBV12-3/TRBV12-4 ASSFPEQPQH
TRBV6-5 ASSYVTGGGAAF
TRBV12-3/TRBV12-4 ASSIRTGDGYT
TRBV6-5 ASSYGGPGEQY
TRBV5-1 ASSLDSGVTEAF
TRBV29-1 SVGRFATPNTEAF
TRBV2 ASSEGTVGEAF
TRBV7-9 ASSPGGQETQY
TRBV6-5 ASFSWRLGEGYT
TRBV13 ASSIKGQGSTGYT
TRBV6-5 ASSYANNSPLH